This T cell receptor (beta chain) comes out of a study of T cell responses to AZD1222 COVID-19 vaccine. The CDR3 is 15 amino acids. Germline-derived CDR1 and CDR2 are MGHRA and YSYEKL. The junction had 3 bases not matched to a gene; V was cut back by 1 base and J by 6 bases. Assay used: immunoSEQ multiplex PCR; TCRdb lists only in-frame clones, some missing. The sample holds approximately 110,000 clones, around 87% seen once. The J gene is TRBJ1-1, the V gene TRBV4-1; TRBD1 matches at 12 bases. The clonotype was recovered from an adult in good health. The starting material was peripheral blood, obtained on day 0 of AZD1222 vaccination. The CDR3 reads CASSQGGTGGSEAFF. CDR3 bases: TGCGCCAGCAGCCAAGGCGGGACAGGGGGCTCTGAAGCTTTCTTT.